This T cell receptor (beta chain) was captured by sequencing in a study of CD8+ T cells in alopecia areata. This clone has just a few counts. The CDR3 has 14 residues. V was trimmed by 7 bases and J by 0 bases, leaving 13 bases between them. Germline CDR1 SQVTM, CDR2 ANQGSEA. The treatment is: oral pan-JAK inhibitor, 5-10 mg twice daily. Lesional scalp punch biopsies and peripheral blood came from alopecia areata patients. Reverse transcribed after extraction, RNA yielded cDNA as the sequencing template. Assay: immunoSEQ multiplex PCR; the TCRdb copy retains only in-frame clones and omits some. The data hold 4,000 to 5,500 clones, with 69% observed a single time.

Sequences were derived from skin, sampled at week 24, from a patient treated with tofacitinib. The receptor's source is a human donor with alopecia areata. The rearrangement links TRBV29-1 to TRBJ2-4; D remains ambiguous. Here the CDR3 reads CSARPLLAKNIQYF. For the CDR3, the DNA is TGCAGCGCTCGGCCCTTACTAGCCAAAAACATTCAGTACTTC. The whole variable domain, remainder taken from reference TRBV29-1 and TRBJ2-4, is SAVISQKPSRDICQRGTSLTIQCQVDSQVTMMFWYRQQPGQSLTLIATANQGSEATYESGFVIDKFPISRPNLTFSTLTVSNMSPEDSSIYLCSARPLLAKNIQYFGAGTRLSVL.